Shown below are 27 T cell receptor beta chains from a single sample sequenced in a study of tumor and adjacent non-tumor tissue in lung cancer. Three rounds of nested PCR, following a modified ARM-PCR protocol, produced the TCRbeta library. MiXCR was run by TCRdb on the multiplex PCR reads, yielding one entry per CDR3 protein. The sample contains 200,000 to 250,000 distinct CDR3 sequences, roughly 70% of which appear only once. The template was RNA from unsorted bulk tissue. Sequencing used lung tumor tissue. The source of these receptors is a man in his sixties with non-small cell lung cancer.

Note on this clonotype: This may be a read error, as it is one base from a much larger clone. J is TRBJ2-7 and V is TRBV6-2 or TRBV6-3; D might be TRBD1 (5 bases). V was cut by 5 bases and J by 3 bases, with 8 bases left in between. The CDR3 runs 12 residues. The germline gives CDR1 MNHEY, CDR2 SVGEGT. The chain's CDR3 is CASSRTFYEQYF. CDR3 nucleotide sequence: TGTGCCAGCAGTAGGACATTCTACGAGCAGTACTTC.

Comments on this clonotype: A much larger clone sits a single nucleotide away, making a read error possible. Given the absence of the conserved phenylalanine or tryptophan at the CDR3 end, a read error is likely. The genes are TRBV20-1 and TRBJ2-5, with 7 bases fitting TRBD1. Per the germline V gene, CDR1 is DFQATT and CDR2 is SNEGSKA (reference sequence). The V and J ends lost 3 bases and 5 bases, in that order; junction bases with no gene match: 12. The CDR3 runs 15 residues. The CDR3, as DNA: TGCAGTGCTAGGGCTCCGACAGGGTTCGAGGAGACCCAGTACTAC. Amino acids: CSARAPTGFEETQYY.

The rearrangement joins TRBV10-3 to TRBJ2-3, with 10 bases lining up with TRBD2. With 8 bases clipped from V and 12 bases from J, the junction kept 14 bases outside the gene matches. CDR1 is ENHRY and CDR2 is SYGVKD in the germline V gene. The CDR3 has 14 residues. The CDR3 DNA follows: TGTGCCATCCTGCCTAGCGGGAGCGACTCGATCCAGTATTTT. Translation: CAILPSGSDSIQYF.

Points on this clonotype: The junction departs from the called germline gene at one end, perhaps through a read error. The V gene is TRBV5-6, the J gene TRBJ2-7; D unclear. Germline V CDR1 and CDR2: SGHDT, YYEEEE. This CDR3 region has 12 residues. CDR3 in DNA: TGTTCCAGCAGCGTCCCGACCGGGGAGCAGTACTTC. It codes for CSSSVPTGEQYF.

As for this clonotype: A clone one base away is much larger, so this may be a read error. This sequence joins TRBV12-3 or TRBV12-4 and TRBJ2-5, with D unclear. Trimming stripped 2 bases from V and 7 bases from J, with 14 bases between. CDR3 length equals 14 residues. The CDR3 region is CASSLPGNSGTQYF. In DNA form, the CDR3 reads TGTGCCAGCAGTTTACCCGGAAATTCGGGGACCCAGTACTTC.

This clonotype was counted only a few times. The chain has TRBV19 and TRBJ2-3; D remains ambiguous. V was clipped by 4 bases and J by 3 bases, with 14 bases between them. Germline CDR1 and CDR2: LNHDA and SQIVND (reference sequence). CDR3 size: 15 residues. CDR3 in DNA: TGTGCCAGTAGTAAAGGACGCGCTTTGACAGATACGCAGTATTTT. This gives the protein CASSKGRALTDTQYF.

Comments on this clonotype: As the CDR3 is not closed by the conserved phenylalanine or tryptophan, this likely results from a read error. The chain joins TRBV20-1 to TRBJ2-3, with 11 nucleotides matching TRBD2. Germline loops: CDR1 DFQATT, CDR2 SNEGSKA (reference sequence). The CDR3 runs to 16 residues. The V gene end was trimmed by 0 bases and the J gene end by 2 bases; junction bases not matched to a gene: 4. CDR3 bases: TGCAGTGCTAGAGATAGACTAGCGGGGCCCACAGATACGCAGTATTGT. Translation: CSARDRLAGPTDTQYC.

As to this clonotype: One end of the junction varies from germline; a read error may be responsible. V and J are TRBV6-1 and TRBJ2-1; tentative D call: TRBD1 (6 bases). CDR3 size: 11 residues. The germline gives CDR1 MNHNS, CDR2 SASEGT. The CDR3, as DNA: TGTGCCAGCCGGATAAGGGGGAAGCATGTCTTC. Protein sequence: CASRIRGKHVF.

Remarks on this clonotype: A read error may explain this, as a much larger clone is one base away. The rearrangement uses TRBV12-3 or TRBV12-4 and TRBJ2-2; D is unresolved. The CDR3 is 16 amino acids. For the CDR3, the DNA is TGTGTCAGCAGCCCAGCACAGACCCTTAGCACCGGGGAGCTGTTTTTT. Its translation: CVSSPAQTLSTGELFF.

Comment on this clonotype: The junction shows a germline mismatch at one end, possibly a read error. V and J are TRBV6-5 and TRBJ2-3; the D gene is possibly TRBD1 (5 bases). Per germline, CDR1 MNHEY and CDR2 SVGAGI. The CDR3 has 12 amino acids. The CDR3 loop reads CASSHKTDTQYF. In DNA form, the CDR3 reads TGTGCCAGCAGTCACAAGACAGATACACAGTATTTT.

On this clonotype: One end of the junction varies from germline; a read error may be responsible. The rearrangement joins TRBV11-2 to TRBJ1-1; D is uncertain. This CDR3 contains 14 residues. Germline V CDR1 and CDR2: SGHAT, FQNNGV. CDR3 DNA: TGTGCCAGCAGCGACCAGGTCTTGAACACTGAAGGTTTCTTT. Its translation: CASSDQVLNTEGFF.

A word on this clonotype: A clone one base away is much larger, so this may be a read error. This rearrangement joins TRBV20-1 to TRBJ1-5; D gene uncertain. Trimming shortened V by 5 bases and J by 0 bases, and 17 bases separated the two germline ends. This CDR3 comprises 16 residues. CDR1 DFQATT and CDR2 SNEGSKA come from the germline V gene (reference sequence). The CDR3 is CSALPGNLYSNQPQHF. The CDR3 DNA sequence: TGCAGTGCTCTACCCGGAAACCTGTATAGCAATCAGCCCCAGCATTTT.

Remarks on this clonotype: A single base separates this from a much larger clone, so it may be a read error. The conserved phenylalanine or tryptophan normally closing the CDR3 is absent here, so this likely arose from a read error. The chain uses TRBV29-1 and TRBJ2-2; tentative D call: TRBD2 (6 bases). CDR1 and CDR2 (germline): SQVTM, ANQGSEA. The CDR3 runs 12 residues. The ends were cut back, 6 bases at V and 6 bases at J, with 11 bases in the middle. CDR3 loop: CSVEWGAGELFS. The CDR3 region has the DNA TGCAGCGTGGAATGGGGGGCCGGGGAGCTGTTTTCT.

With regard to this clonotype: Compared with germline, one end of the junction differs, possibly owing to a read error. The genes are TRBV11-3 and TRBJ2-3, with D perhaps matching TRBD1 (6 bases). CDR3 length: 15 residues. Germline loops: CDR1 SGHNT, CDR2 YENEEA. CDR3 protein: CVNSYGTSMGDRQYF. Here the CDR3 DNA reads TGTGTCAACAGTTACGGGACATCCATGGGAGATAGGCAGTATTTT. The full variable domain, with the rest looked up from reference TRBV11-3 and TRBJ2-3, is EAGVVQSPRYKIIEKKQPVAFWCNPISGHNTLYWYLQNLGQGPELLIRYENEEAVDDSQLPKDRFSAERLKGVDSTLKIQPAELGDSAVYLCVNSYGTSMGDRQYFGPGTRLTVL.

In DNA, the CDR3 is TGCAGTGCTATCTCTTTAGGGGTAGTGTTTGCTAACTATGGCTACACCTTC. Encoded protein: CSAISLGVVFANYGYTF. This chain uses TRBV20-1 with TRBJ1-2; D might be TRBD1 (5 bases). V gave up 4 bases and J gave up 0 bases, with 21 bases separating them. The CDR3 spans 17 residues. From germline, CDR1 is DFQATT and CDR2 SNEGSKA (reference sequence).

A word on this clonotype: At one of its ends the junction is not consistent with the germline gene, which may arise from a read error. V is TRBV11-2 and J is TRBJ2-4; 7 bases are a match to TRBD2. Germline CDR1 reads SGHAT; CDR2 reads FQNNGV. The CDR3 runs to 18 residues. CDR3 in DNA: TGTGCCAGCAGCGCTATATTCCCCGGCGCTAGCGGAAAAAACATTCACTATTTC. Protein sequence: CASSAIFPGASGKNIHYF.

As regards this clonotype: It may be a read error: a sequence one base away is much more abundant. Since no conserved phenylalanine or tryptophan closes the CDR3, a read error is the likely cause. J is TRBJ1-2 and V is TRBV12-3 or TRBV12-4, with D possibly TRBD1 on 6 matching bases. Between the trimmed V and J ends, which lost 5 bases and 3 bases, there was a span of 16 bases. The CDR3 loop spans 15 amino acids. The CDR3 DNA reads TGTGCCAGCAGTGAGTGGAGGGGGATGTACTATGGCTACACCATC. Translated, it gives CASSEWRGMYYGYTI.

As to this clonotype: The CDR3 ends on some other residue instead of the conserved phenylalanine or tryptophan, so this is likely a read error. The chain links TRBV6-5 to TRBJ2-7; tentatively, D is TRBD2 (6 bases). The CDR3 sequence is 14 residues long. Deletions cut 2 bases from V and 3 bases from J, with 11 bases between. Germline values: CDR1 MNHEY, CDR2 SVGAGI. The CDR3 reads CASSYGAGVYEQYL. DNA of the CDR3: TGTGCCAGCAGTTACGGAGCGGGCGTCTACGAGCAGTACTTA.

In this sample, this clonotype turned up once. The chain recombines TRBV20-1 with TRBJ2-3; TRBD2 might be the D (6 bases). The V end lost 0 bases, the J end lost 1 base, and 11 bases lay between the germline ends. The CDR3 is 15 amino acids. Germline V gene sequence: CDR1 DFQATT, CDR2 SNEGSKA (reference sequence). CDR3 protein: CSARDLARGTDTQYF. Written as DNA, the CDR3 is TGCAGTGCTAGAGATCTAGCGAGGGGCACAGATACGCAGTATTTT.

The chain combines TRBV5-4 with TRBJ2-3; TRBD1 might be the D (6 bases). Germline V lookup: CDR1 SGHNT, CDR2 YYREEE (reference sequence). The CDR3 extends over 16 amino acids. V was shortened by 6 bases and J by 6 bases, with 23 bases between the two germline ends. This chain's CDR3 is CASIPPDRPLGDTQYF. CDR3 DNA: TGTGCCAGCATCCCACCTGACAGGCCCCTGGGGGATACGCAGTATTTT.

About this clonotype itself: Relative to the germline gene, one junction end is altered; a read error may explain this. This rearrangement joins TRBV20-1 to TRBJ2-7, with 8 bases matching TRBD2. CDR1 and CDR2 (germline): DFQATT, SNEGSKA (reference sequence). The CDR3 covers 14 residues. CDR3 nucleotides: TGCAGTGCTCCCGGGACTAGTGGCATCTACGAGCGGTACTTC. Its translation is CSAPGTSGIYERYF.

Notes on this clonotype: A much larger clone is a single base away; this may be a read error. The J gene is TRBJ2-7, the V gene TRBV29-1, with TRBD1 matching 12 bases. The V gene's germline CDR1 is SQVTM and CDR2 ANQGSEA. This CDR3 comprises 14 residues. The CDR3 loop is CCAQPGTGGLEQYF. The CDR3 nucleotides are TGCTGCGCCCAACCAGGGACAGGGGGCCTCGAGCAGTACTTC.

On this clonotype itself: A read error may explain this, as a much larger clone is one base away. The chain combines TRBV5-4 with TRBJ2-7, with D perhaps matching TRBD1 or TRBD2 (5 bases each). The CDR3 spans 15 residues. Germline V lookup: CDR1 SGHNT, CDR2 YYREEE (reference sequence). Here the CDR3 DNA reads TGTGCCAGCAGCCTGGACGGTGGGGGTGCCTACGAGCGGTACTTC. Protein sequence: CASSLDGGGAYERYF.

With regard to this clonotype: The junction departs from germline at one end; a sequencing error may be responsible. The gene calls are TRBV20-1 and TRBJ2-3; D is perhaps TRBD1 (5 bases). The CDR3 extends over 13 amino acids. From germline, CDR1 is DFQATT and CDR2 SNEGSKA (reference sequence). The chain's CDR3 is CSASLSGTGTQYF. Written as DNA, the CDR3 is TGCAGTGCTAGTTTGTCGGGCACAGGTACGCAGTATTTT.

Notes on this clonotype: Since no conserved phenylalanine or tryptophan closes the CDR3, a read error is the likely cause. The chain joins TRBV4-3 to TRBJ1-1; unclear D gene. This CDR3 is built from 17 residues. Germline lookup yields CDR1 LGHNA and CDR2 YSLEER. CDR3 nucleotides: TGCACCAGCAGCCAAGACGTTCCGAGCAGTTCGGGCACTGAAGCTTTCTAT. Translation gives CTSSQDVPSSSGTEAFY.

This clonotype was observed a few times. This chain connects TRBV4-1 to TRBJ1-2; D is ambiguous. V lost 1 base to trimming and J lost 8 bases, with 17 bases between them. Germline V gene lookup returns CDR1 MGHRA and CDR2 YSYEKL. This CDR3 has 15 residues. CDR3 loop: CASSQVLRSIGGYTF. In nucleotides, the CDR3 is TGCGCCAGCAGCCAAGTACTTAGGTCGATAGGCGGCTACACCTTC.

As regards this clonotype: This could be a read error, since a much larger clone is one nucleotide away. This rearrangement joins TRBV13 to TRBJ2-1; D is possibly TRBD1 (5 bases). Trimming shortened V by 1 base and J by 3 bases, and 10 bases separated the two germline ends. Germline CDR1 PRHDT, CDR2 FYEKMQ (reference sequence). The CDR3 is 15 amino acids. The CDR3 region is CASSLDLGLYNEQFF. The CDR3 DNA reads as TGTGCCAGCAGCTTAGATTTGGGGCTCTACAATGAGCAGTTCTTC.